The 2 T cell receptor beta chains given below trace back to one sample, sequenced in a study of cytomegalovirus exposure and HLA in healthy donors. The method was immunoSEQ multiplex PCR; TCRdb's version includes in-frame clones alone and lacks a portion of them. The sample has 180,000 or so clones, about 89% seen once. Sequencing was done on a sample of PBMCs. These receptors were obtained from a man under 40 in good health and CMV-seropositive.

In regard to this clone: Different DNA sequences within this sample yield the same CDR3. The V call is TRBV28, the J call TRBJ1-5; the D is unclear. The germline CDR1 and CDR2 sequences are MDHEN and SYDVKM. Between the trimmed V and J ends, which lost 6 bases and 3 bases, there was a span of 9 bases. This CDR3 comprises 13 residues. The CDR3 coding sequence is TGTGCCAGCAGCTTAGGGTCCAATCAGCCCCAGCATTTT. It encodes CASSLGSNQPQHF.

V and J are TRBV29-1 and TRBJ2-1; TRBD1 might be the D (5 bases). CDR1 is SQVTM and CDR2 is ANQGSEA in the germline V gene. The V end lost 6 bases, the J end lost 9 bases, and 9 bases lay between the germline ends. The CDR3 extends over 10 amino acids. The CDR3 DNA sequence: TGCAGCGTCACCACAGGTGAGCAGTTCTTC. Translation gives CSVTTGEQFF.